The 22 T cell receptor beta chains listed next were all sequenced from one sample in a study of cytomegalovirus exposure and HLA in healthy donors (dated by TCRdb to the late 2010s). The method was the immunoSEQ multiplex PCR assay. For the multiplex PCR, a mixture combining 60 forward primers for TCR Vbeta segments and 13 reverse primers for TCR Jbeta segments was used. In its TCRdb copy, this immuneACCESS table keeps in-frame sequences only and misses some clones. Where compared with another copy, unresolved V genes explain less than half of these, and the others have no known cause. The sample has over 80,000 clones on record, more than 70% of them singletons. Over 3% of the sample is taken by the ten largest. The sequencing input was PBMCs. The receptors originated from a middle-aged man in good health and CMV-seronegative.

The chain combines TRBV9 with TRBJ1-2; maybe TRBD1 (5 bases). Germline V gene data show CDR1 as SGDLS and CDR2 as YYNGEE. This CDR3 is 13 amino acids long. V lost 0 bases to trimming and J lost 12 bases, with 15 bases between them. Here the CDR3 reads CASSVAREVAHTF. In DNA, the CDR3 is TGTGCCAGCAGCGTAGCCAGGGAAGTAGCCCACACCTTC.

This clone turned up a few times. This chain uses TRBV2 with TRBJ1-4; D not resolved. Germline CDR1 reads SNHLY; CDR2 reads FYNNEI. Deletions cut 5 bases from V and 5 bases from J, with 9 bases between. The CDR3 is 13 residues long. The CDR3 spells CASSTGWNEKLFF. The DNA of the CDR3 is TGTGCCAGCAGTACCGGGTGGAATGAAAAACTGTTTTTT.

This chain uses TRBV7-2 with TRBJ1-2; perhaps TRBD1 as D (5 bases). Trimming removed 6 bases at V and 9 bases at J, with 17 bases between. The CDR3 runs to 13 residues. CDR1 SGHTA and CDR2 FQGNSA come from the germline V gene. CDR3 nucleotides: TGTGCCAGCAGTAGAAACAGGTTCAGTCGCTACACCTTC. It encodes CASSRNRFSRYTF.

The genes are TRBV7-6 and TRBJ2-1; D is unresolved. CDR1 SGHVS and CDR2 FNYEAQ come from the germline V gene. Trimming stripped 0 bases from V and 6 bases from J, with 3 bases between. The CDR3 loop spans 12 amino acids. CDR3 coding DNA: TGTGCCAGCAGCTTAGCGGCCAATGAGCAGTTCTTC. Translated: CASSLAANEQFF.

This clone was observed once. The rearrangement joins TRBV6-6 to TRBJ1-6, with 7 bases identical to TRBD1. This CDR3 is built from 14 residues. The germline CDR1 and CDR2 sequences are MNHNY and SVGAGI (reference sequence). Trimming cost V 10 bases and J 3 bases; bases outside gene matches: 6. The CDR3 here is CATWDSLYNSPLHF. The DNA of the CDR3 is TGTGCCACCTGGGACAGCCTCTATAATTCACCCCTCCACTTT.

The chain carries TRBV27 and TRBJ2-7, with TRBD1 matching 7 bases. Germline loops: CDR1 MNHEY, CDR2 SMNVEV (reference sequence). V lost 5 bases to trimming and J lost 6 bases; unmatched junction nucleotides: 10. CDR3 size: 14 residues. CDR3 sequence reads: CASSTDRVSGEQYF. The CDR3 region has the DNA TGTGCCAGCAGTACAGACAGGGTTTCGGGCGAGCAGTACTTC.

The chain joins TRBV7-9 to TRBJ1-1; TRBD1 matches at 7 bases. This CDR3 has 17 residues. Germline V gene lookup returns CDR1 SEHNR and CDR2 FQNEAQ (reference sequence). The V and J ends lost 5 bases and 1 base, in that order; junction bases with no gene match: 13. The CDR3 is CASSRPGQKFSNTEAFF. CDR3 nucleotides: TGTGCCAGCAGCCGCCCGGGACAGAAATTTTCGAACACTGAAGCTTTCTTT.

This clone was found once. The chain combines TRBV19 with TRBJ2-1; D not certain. Trimming took off 10 bases at V and 5 bases at J, with 15 bases between the two ends. Germline CDR1 reads LNHDA; CDR2 reads SQIVND (reference sequence). The CDR3 length is 13 residues. This CDR3 is CATTLTPHNEQFF. The DNA for the CDR3 is TGTGCCACCACGCTAACGCCACACAATGAGCAGTTCTTC.

The chain combines TRBV5-1 with TRBJ2-5, with TRBD1 matching over 9 bases. J was trimmed by 1 base and V by 4 bases; bases with no gene match: 5. Per the germline V gene, CDR1 is SGHRS and CDR2 is YFSETQ. The CDR3 runs to 15 residues. In DNA, the CDR3 is TGCGCCAGCAGCCTAACAGGGGGCCCCCAAGAGACCCAGTACTTC. The encoded protein is CASSLTGGPQETQYF.

This clone was picked up a small number of times. The chain carries TRBV5-4 and TRBJ2-7; no reliable D call. The CDR3 runs 15 residues. The V gene's germline CDR1 is SGHNT and CDR2 YYREEE (reference sequence). Trimming removed 0 bases at V and 4 bases at J, with 14 bases between. DNA of the CDR3: TGTGCCAGCAGCTTGGAGTCAGGATGGGCGTACGAGCAGTACTTC. Translation: CASSLESGWAYEQYF.

This clone was counted only a few times. The CDR3 DNA reads TGTGCCAGTAGTATAGGTCCGGGTGCAGAGACCCAGTACTTC. As protein: CASSIGPGAETQYF. V gene TRBV19 combines with J gene TRBJ2-5, with D unresolved. Germline CDR1 LNHDA, CDR2 SQIVND (reference sequence). The CDR3 contains 14 residues. With 1 base removed from V and 4 bases from J, the gap between germline ends came to 10 bases.

The chain links TRBV7-8 to TRBJ1-3, with a weak D call TRBD1 (5 bases). The V end was cut by 5 bases, the J end by 3 bases, with 17 bases between. The CDR3 loop spans 16 amino acids. Germline V gene data show CDR1 as SGHVS and CDR2 as FQNEAQ. CDR3 region: CASSGRGGALGNTIYF. CDR3 DNA sequence: TGTGCCAGCAGCGGGAGGGGAGGGGCTCTTGGAAACACCATATATTTT. The entire variable domain, with the rest obtained from reference TRBV7-8 and TRBJ1-3, is as follows: GAGVSQSPRYKVAKRGQDVALRCDPISGHVSLFWYQQALGQGPEFLTYFQNEAQLDKSGLPSDRFFAERPEGSVSTLKIQRTQQEDSAVYLCASSGRGGALGNTIYFGEGSWLTVV.

V usage is TRBV5-1 and J usage is TRBJ2-5; 14 nucleotides line up with TRBD2. This CDR3 is built from 16 residues. V gave up 4 bases and J gave up 5 bases; unmatched junction bases: 7. The V gene's germline CDR1 is SGHRS and CDR2 YFSETQ. The CDR3 loop reads CASSRGTSGGGETQYF. In DNA form, the CDR3 reads TGCGCCAGCAGCCGCGGGACTAGCGGGGGTGGGGAGACCCAGTACTTC. The variable domain in full, completed from reference TRBV5-1 and TRBJ2-5, reads KAGVTQTPRYLIKTRGQQVTLSCSPISGHRSVSWYQQTPGQGLQFLFEYFSETQRNKGNFPGRFSGRQFSNSRSEMNVSTLELGDSALYLCASSRGTSGGGETQYFGPGTRLLVL.

The chain links TRBV9 to TRBJ1-1; D gene unclear. The CDR3 totals 14 residues. Trimming shortened V by 1 base and J by 1 base, and 8 bases separated the two germline ends. Germline lookup yields CDR1 SGDLS and CDR2 YYNGEE. The chain's CDR3 is CASSVLTGNTEAFF. CDR3 in DNA: TGTGCCAGCAGCGTATTAACGGGGAACACTGAAGCTTTCTTT.

The gene calls are TRBV27 and TRBJ1-1; possible D gene TRBD1, 5 bases. V lost 7 bases and J 0 bases, leaving 18 bases between the germline ends. The CDR3 loop spans 16 amino acids. Germline V gene data show CDR1 as MNHEY and CDR2 as SMNVEV (reference sequence). The CDR3 loop is CASKPRRGGVNTEAFF. In DNA, the CDR3 is TGTGCCAGCAAACCAAGGCGGGGGGGGGTGAACACTGAAGCTTTCTTT.

The chain combines TRBV4-1 with TRBJ1-1; perhaps TRBD1 as D (6 bases). Germline CDR1 and CDR2: MGHRA and YSYEKL. V was pared by 4 bases and J by 4 bases, with 16 bases between. This CDR3 has 15 amino acids. The CDR3 nucleotides are TGCGCCAGCAGCCCGGGAGGGGGGATGGGCACTGAAGCTTTCTTT. The encoded protein is CASSPGGGMGTEAFF.

The CDR3 bases are TGTGCCAGCAGTCTAAACTACAGGGTCCGTGGCTACACCTTC. Encoded protein: CASSLNYRVRGYTF. V is TRBV27 and J is TRBJ1-2; perhaps TRBD1 as D (6 bases). The V end was cut by 5 bases, the J end by 7 bases, with 17 bases between. This CDR3 region has 14 residues. Per the germline V gene, CDR1 is MNHEY and CDR2 is SMNVEV (reference sequence).

This clone has a single count. The V and J genes are TRBV4-3 and TRBJ1-2; 9 bases match TRBD1. Germline CDR1 LGHNA, CDR2 YSLEER. The ends lost 4 bases at V and 6 bases at J; junction bases unmatched: 6. The CDR3 has 14 amino acids. CDR3 loop: CASSPLGQGHGYTF. The CDR3 region has the DNA TGCGCCAGCAGCCCCCTGGGACAGGGACATGGCTACACCTTC.

This chain uses TRBV5-1 with TRBJ2-1; 8 positions agree with TRBD2. The CDR3 sequence is 19 residues long. From germline, CDR1 is SGHRS and CDR2 YFSETQ. The V gene end was trimmed by 2 bases and the J gene end by 0 bases; junction bases not matched to a gene: 13. The CDR3 protein is CASSFSTSDPSSSYNEQFF. In DNA, the CDR3 is TGCGCCAGCAGCTTCTCGACTAGCGATCCTTCGAGCTCCTACAATGAGCAGTTCTTC.

V usage is TRBV4-3 and J usage is TRBJ1-1, with D perhaps TRBD1 (5 bases). V lost 2 bases, J lost 11 bases, and 12 bases lay in between. This CDR3 has 12 amino acids. CDR1 is LGHNA and CDR2 is YSLEER in the germline V gene. In DNA, the CDR3 is TGCGCCAGCAGCCAATCCGGACGGGGGGCTTTCTTT. Translating it yields CASSQSGRGAFF.

There are a few counts of this clone. The rearrangement links TRBV28 to TRBJ2-7, with D perhaps matching TRBD2 (5 bases). V was trimmed by 1 base and J by 0 bases, leaving 16 bases between them. The CDR3 spans 17 residues. Germline lookup yields CDR1 MDHEN and CDR2 SYDVKM. For the CDR3, the DNA is TGTGCCAGCAGTTTATATCCAAGCGCGGGCAACTCCTACGAGCAGTACTTC. Translating gives CASSLYPSAGNSYEQYF. The complete variable domain, with remaining parts taken from reference TRBV28 and TRBJ2-7, reads DVKVTQSSRYLVKRTGEKVFLECVQDMDHENMFWYRQDPGLGLRLIYFSYDVKMKEKGDIPEGYSVSREKKERFSLILESASTNQTSMYLCASSLYPSAGNSYEQYFGPGTRLTVT.

The sample holds one count of this clone. The chain is built from TRBV19 and TRBJ1-1; 9 bases agree with TRBD1. CDR1 and CDR2 (germline): LNHDA, SQIVND (reference sequence). Losses at the gene ends were 4 bases for V and 3 bases for J; bases not matched to a gene: 6. This CDR3 is built from 15 residues. The CDR3 loop is CASSRHRGLDTEAFF. Written as DNA, the CDR3 is TGTGCCAGTAGTAGACACAGGGGGCTCGACACTGAAGCTTTCTTT.